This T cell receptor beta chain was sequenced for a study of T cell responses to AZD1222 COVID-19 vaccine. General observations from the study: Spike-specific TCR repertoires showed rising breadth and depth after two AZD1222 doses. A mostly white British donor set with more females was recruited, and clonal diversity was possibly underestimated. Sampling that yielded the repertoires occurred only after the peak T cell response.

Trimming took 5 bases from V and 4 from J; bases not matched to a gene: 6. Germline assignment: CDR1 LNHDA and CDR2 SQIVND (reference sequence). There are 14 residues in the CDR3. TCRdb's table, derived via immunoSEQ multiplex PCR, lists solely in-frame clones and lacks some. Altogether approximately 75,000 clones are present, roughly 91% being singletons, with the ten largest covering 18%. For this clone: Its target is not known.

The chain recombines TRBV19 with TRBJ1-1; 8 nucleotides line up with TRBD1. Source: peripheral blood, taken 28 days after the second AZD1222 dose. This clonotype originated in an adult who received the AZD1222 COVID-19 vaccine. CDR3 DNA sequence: TGTGCCAGTAGTGAGGGACAGGTGCTCACTGAAGCTTTCTTT. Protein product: CASSEGQVLTEAFF.